These 18 T cell receptor beta chains share one sample of origin, sequenced in a study of CD8 T cells in ankylosing spondylitis. These receptors are not linked to any known antigen. The study's findings and limits: What seemed typical of ankylosing spondylitis blood was a TCR beta motif built from several highly homologous variants.

TCRdb used MiXCR to reprocess the 5' RACE reads, holding one entry per CDR3 protein. This sample has tens of thousands of distinct CDR3 sequences, with roughly 8.8% found just once. The specimen sequenced was blood, either unsorted or a sorted T cell fraction (not recorded which). These receptor sequences come from a male donor with ankylosing spondylitis.

The chain is built from TRBV21-1 and TRBJ2-7; the table calls TRBD1, which could not be checked here. TRBV21-1 constitutes a pseudogene. There are 18 residues in the CDR3. The CDR3 spells CASSKAHGSGHDSYEQYF. In DNA form, the CDR3 reads TGTGCCAGCAGCAAAGCACATGGGTCAGGGCACGACTCCTACGAGCAGTACTTC.

There are a few counts of this clonotype. The chain carries TRBV20-1 and TRBJ1-4; 9 positions agree with TRBD1. After removal of 6 bases from V and 8 bases from J, the junction contained 16 bases not matched to a gene. The CDR3 loop spans 16 amino acids. Germline V gives CDR1 DFQATT, CDR2 SNEGSKA (reference sequence). This CDR3 reads CSAQDRGRLWGEKLFF. DNA for the CDR3: TGCAGTGCGCAGGACAGGGGCCGCCTCTGGGGGGAAAAACTGTTTTTT.

The table lists this clonotype with many counts. For the CDR3, the DNA is TGTGCCAGCAGTTATATGGGGGGAGGGTCCGGGGAGCTGTTTTTT. Protein: CASSYMGGGSGELFF. The rearrangement uses TRBV6-5 and TRBJ2-2; 7 bases match TRBD2. V shed 3 bases and J 6 bases; nucleotides not matched to a gene: 7. The CDR3 is 15 residues long. CDR1 and CDR2 (germline): MNHEY, SVGAGI.

The rearrangement links TRBV5-1 to TRBJ2-2; D gene unclear. The germline V gene encodes CDR1 SGHRS and CDR2 YFSETQ. V lost 4 bases, J lost 7 bases, and 5 bases lay in between. The CDR3 has 11 residues. CDR3 in DNA: TGCGCCAGCAGCGACGGCGGGGAGCTGTTTTTT. It is translated as CASSDGGELFF. Combining the CDR3 with reference TRBV5-1 and TRBJ2-2 gives the whole variable domain KAGVTQTPRYLIKTRGQQVTLSCSPISGHRSVSWYQQTPGQGLQFLFEYFSETQRNKGNFPGRFSGRQFSNSRSEMNVSTLELGDSALYLCASSDGGELFFGEGSRLTVL.

This clonotype was observed at least ten times. The chain is built from TRBV2 and TRBJ1-1; D not certain. The length of the CDR3 is 12 residues. Germline loops: CDR1 SNHLY, CDR2 FYNNEI. V lost 5 bases, J lost 0 bases, and 4 bases lay in between. The CDR3 region is CASSTLNTEAFF. DNA for the CDR3: TGTGCCAGCAGTACACTGAACACTGAAGCTTTCTTT.

The chain carries TRBV12-3 or TRBV12-4 and TRBJ1-5; possible D gene TRBD1, 5 bases. V gave up 5 bases and J gave up 3 bases, with 11 bases separating them. The CDR3 is made up of 14 amino acids. In DNA, the CDR3 is TGTGCCAGCAGTGAAGACAGCCTCAATCAGCCCCAGCATTTT. It yields the protein CASSEDSLNQPQHF.

The chain recombines TRBV7-6 with TRBJ2-7; weak D call: TRBD1 (6 bases). There are 16 residues in the CDR3. Trimming shortened V by 6 bases and J by 0 bases, and 18 bases separated the two germline ends. Germline V gene data show CDR1 as SGHVS and CDR2 as FNYEAQ. The CDR3 region is CASSLLGGVSSYEQYF. For the CDR3, the DNA is TGTGCCAGCAGTCTACTAGGGGGTGTCAGCTCCTACGAGCAGTACTTC.

V gene TRBV27 combines with J gene TRBJ2-5, with D uncertain. Trimming pared 4 bases from V and 5 bases from J, leaving 11 bases between. The CDR3 contains 13 residues. Per the germline V gene, CDR1 is MNHEY and CDR2 is SMNVEV (reference sequence). In DNA, the CDR3 is TGTGCCAGCAGTTATGGGGTCGGGGAGACCCAGTACTTC. Its translation is CASSYGVGETQYF.

This clonotype was seen repeatedly, ten times or more. This chain joins TRBV7-9 and TRBJ2-7, with 10 bases aligning to TRBD2. The CDR3 is made up of 15 amino acids. In germline, CDR1 is SEHNR, CDR2 FQNEAQ (reference sequence). The trim removed 4 bases at V and 5 bases at J, leaving 8 bases unmatched. The CDR3 bases are TGTGCCAGCAGCTCCTCAGCGGGAGGGCCTGACGAGCAGTACTTC. Protein sequence: CASSSSAGGPDEQYF.

The chain employs TRBV7-9 and TRBJ1-1, with TRBD1 identical over 7 bases. The length of the CDR3 is 15 residues. The germline V gene has CDR1 SEHNR and CDR2 FQNEAQ (reference sequence). Trimming removed 3 bases from V and 0 bases from J; junction bases left unmatched: 4. CDR3 in amino acids: CASSFTGDMNTEAFF. DNA of the CDR3: TGTGCCAGCAGCTTCACAGGGGACATGAACACTGAAGCTTTCTTT.

Ten or more counts support this clonotype. The V call is TRBV29-1, the J call TRBJ2-1; 15 bases line up with TRBD2. This CDR3 region has 15 residues. Germline loops: CDR1 SQVTM, CDR2 ANQGSEA. V lost 6 bases and J lost 9; bases outside the gene matches: 9. In DNA form, the CDR3 reads TGCAGCGTAGGACTAGCGGGAGGGCCGGGAAGTGAGCAGTTCTTC. This encodes CSVGLAGGPGSEQFF.

The rearrangement uses TRBV2 and TRBJ2-1, with 10 bases that match TRBD2. The trim removed 7 bases at V and 5 bases at J, leaving 14 bases unmatched. The CDR3 totals 17 residues. The V gene's germline CDR1 is SNHLY and CDR2 FYNNEI. This CDR3 reads CASTPWGSGRTHNEQFF. DNA for the CDR3: TGTGCCAGCACCCCCTGGGGTAGCGGGAGGACCCACAATGAGCAGTTCTTC.

V is TRBV20-1 and J is TRBJ2-3; 13 bases fit TRBD2. With 4 bases clipped from V and 4 bases from J, the junction kept 5 bases outside the gene matches. This CDR3 is built from 15 residues. Germline V gene data show CDR1 as DFQATT and CDR2 as SNEGSKA (reference sequence). CDR3 region: CSAMDGLAGADTQYF. The CDR3 DNA reads TGCAGTGCTATGGACGGACTAGCGGGAGCAGATACGCAGTATTTT.

This clonotype was seen repeatedly, ten times or more. This chain uses TRBV11-3 with TRBJ1-1; no definite D call. From germline, CDR1 is SGHNT and CDR2 YENEEA. CDR3 size: 13 residues. Trimming took 3 bases from V and 4 from J, leaving 9 bases between them. Here the CDR3 reads CASSLGWGTEAFF. DNA of the CDR3: TGTGCCAGCAGCTTGGGTTGGGGCACTGAAGCTTTCTTT.

This clonotype has a count of ten or more. The chain links TRBV7-8 to TRBJ1-5; 7 bases agree with TRBD1. The trim removed 6 bases at V and 4 bases at J, leaving 9 bases unmatched. CDR1 and CDR2 from the germline V gene are SGHVS and FQNEAQ. The CDR3 loop spans 15 amino acids. Here the CDR3 reads CASRLSTGRNQPQHF. CDR3 nucleotide sequence: TGTGCCAGCAGACTATCGACAGGGCGTAATCAGCCCCAGCATTTT. Full variable domain (missing parts from reference TRBV7-8 and TRBJ1-5): GAGVSQSPRYKVAKRGQDVALRCDPISGHVSLFWYQQALGQGPEFLTYFQNEAQLDKSGLPSDRFFAERPEGSVSTLKIQRTQQEDSAVYLCASRLSTGRNQPQHFGDGTRLSIL.

This chain links TRBV25-1 with TRBJ2-1; 7 bases map to TRBD2. Germline V lookup: CDR1 MGHDK, CDR2 SYGVNS. CDR3 length: 15 residues. V trimming: 1 base; J trimming: 5 bases; junction bases outside the gene matches: 5. As DNA, the CDR3 is TGTGCCAGCAGTGAATGGCGGGAGTTCGACAATGAGCAGTTCTTC. Its translation is CASSEWREFDNEQFF.

This clonotype was seen more than once but under ten times. The chain couples TRBV7-9 to TRBJ2-1; TRBD1 is a possible D gene (6 bases). The germline V gene has CDR1 SEHNR and CDR2 FQNEAQ (reference sequence). Trimming removed 1 base at V and 10 bases at J, with 17 bases between. This CDR3 spans 15 amino acids. The CDR3 sequence is CASSLVGTGYNEQFF. CDR3 in DNA: TGTGCCAGCAGCTTAGTCGGCACAGGGTATAACGAGCAGTTCTTC.

This clonotype was picked up a small number of times. The rearrangement uses TRBV27 and TRBJ2-7, with D perhaps matching TRBD1 (6 bases). CDR1 is MNHEY and CDR2 is SMNVEV in the germline V gene (reference sequence). Trimming stripped 1 base from V and 0 bases from J, with 13 bases between. The CDR3 has 16 residues. Here the CDR3 reads CASSLFPDSSSYEQYF. In DNA, the CDR3 is TGTGCCAGCAGTTTATTCCCGGACAGCAGCTCCTACGAGCAGTACTTC.